This T cell receptor beta chain was observed in a study of blood T cell repertoires in COVID-19. Turning to the study itself: The United States, Italy and Spain were the sources of the acute and convalescent COVID-19 samples. From T cells, B-cell-depleted T cells, or PBMCs came the material, which was cDNA or gDNA.

The Seattle patients joined while their infection was active and were tracked longitudinally afterward. Authors' data handling: For nucleated cells, counts were estimated from reference gene primer amplification. Data came from immunoSEQ multiplex PCR; TCRdb stores just in-frame clones and leaves some out. D and trimming were read from the DNA, whereas the V and J calls and clone size are those reported in that table. Counted here are about 300,000 clones, approximately 90% occurring once; the ten biggest clones make up approximately 6%. V trimming: 5 bases; J trimming: 4 bases; junction bases outside the gene matches: 1. The CDR3 runs 11 residues. CDR1 is SQVTM, CDR2 ANQGSEA, per germline.

The TCR originated in a woman aged 45-60 years with COVID-19, enrolled during active disease. The sequenced sample was peripheral blood. The chain uses TRBV29-1 and TRBJ1-2; TRBD1 agrees at 7 bases. The CDR3 region is CSVWDSYGYTF. In DNA form, the CDR3 reads TGCAGCGTTTGGGACAGCTATGGCTACACCTTC.